This T cell receptor beta chain was sequenced in a study of T cell responses to AZD1222 COVID-19 vaccine. Sequencing used immunoSEQ multiplex PCR; TCRdb keeps in-frame clones, though not all of them. The profile shows under 150,000 clones, 88% of them singletons. Turning to this clone: Its matching antigen is unknown.

Study results and limitations: It was only a handful of AZD1222 recipients who were seropositive at baseline. With two AZD1222 doses given, Spike-specific TCR breadth and depth both rose. Vaccine-associated CD4 TCRs spanned spike, dominant at 160-218 and 743-854.

Samples with a second dose at about 4 or about 12 weeks were pooled together. Trimming at V came to 0 bases and at J to 9 bases, leaving 6 bases not matched to a gene. CDR3 length equals 14 residues. CDR1 is LGHDT and CDR2 is YNNKEL in the germline V gene (reference sequence). This sequence originates from an adult who received the AZD1222 COVID-19 vaccine. The sequencing here drew on peripheral blood, taken 28 days after the second AZD1222 dose. The chain recombines TRBV3-1 (or the pseudogene TRBV3-2) with TRBJ1-1, with TRBD1 identical over 8 bases. For the CDR3, the DNA is TGTGCCAGCAGCCAAGAAAGGGGGACAGGAAAAGCTTTCTTT. Its translation: CASSQERGTGKAFF.